Listed below are T cell receptor beta chains from one sample, sequenced in a study of Graves' ophthalmopathy and Graves' hyperthyroidism. Using its own MiXCR run on the multiplex PCR reads, TCRdb lists one record per CDR3 protein. The sample includes roughly 380,000 distinct CDR3 sequences, just over 15% of them seen just once. Sequenced sample: peripheral blood. The receptors stem from a woman younger than 30 with stable Graves' hyperthyroidism. CDR3s include the opening cysteine and the closing phenylalanine or tryptophan. The D gene is left open where the match is weak. Rows may omit the clone size; those that give it use once, few, many or a size class.

many,TRBJ1-1,TRBD1,TRBV20-1,TGCAGTGCTAGCCCCTCGGACAGGGGGTTTACTGAAGCTTTCTTT,CSASPSDRGFTEAFF
many,TRBJ2-5,NA,TRBV4-1,TGCGCCAGCAGCCAACTCGCGGCGTCTGAGACCCAGTACTTC,CASSQLAASETQYF
NA,TRBJ1-1,NA,TRBV7-9,TGTGCCAGCAGCTCCGTACTAATGAACACTGAAGCTTTCTTT,CASSSVLMNTEAFF
many,TRBJ1-6,NA,TRBV5-1,TGCGCCAGCAGTGTCACGGTATCGGAAAATTCACCCCTCCACTTT,CASSVTVSENSPLHF
NA,TRBJ2-5,TRBD2,TRBV11-1,TGTGCCAGCAGTAGATTAACGACTAGCGGGCGACAAGAGACCCAGTACTTC,CASSRLTTSGRQETQYF
many,TRBJ1-5,NA,TRBV24-1,TGTGCCACCAGTGAGAGCAGGTACCAGGGACAGCCCCAGCATTTT,CATSESRYQGQPQHF
many,TRBJ2-7,TRBD2,TRBV5-6,TGTGCCAGCAGCTTGCCTTGGACTAGAGGTTACGAGCAGTACTTC,CASSLPWTRGYEQYF
many,TRBJ2-2,TRBD1,TRBV24-1,TGTGCCACCAGTGACTTACAGGGGGCCGACACCGGGGAGCTGTTTTTT,CATSDLQGADTGELFF
many,TRBJ1-2,NA,TRBV6-5,TGTGCCAGCAGTTACTCGGGGGGAGCGGAGGGCTACACCTTC,CASSYSGGAEGYTF
many,TRBJ2-5,TRBD2,TRBV2,TGTGCCACCGGGGGGTTAACCCAGTACTTC,CATGGLTQYF
many,TRBJ2-7,NA,TRBV5-1,TGCGCCAGCAGCCCTTCAAGGTGGGACGAGCAGTACTTC,CASSPSRWDEQYF
many,TRBJ1-1,NA,TRBV20-1,TGCAGTGCTAGACAGACCATGAACACTGAAGCTTTCTTT,CSARQTMNTEAFF
many,TRBJ2-5,TRBD2,TRBV7-7,TGTGCTAGCAGCCCATCGGGACTAGGAGAGACCCAGTACTTC,CASSPSGLGETQYF
many,TRBJ1-6,NA,TRBV12-3/TRBV12-4,TGTGCCAGCAGGTCGGACGCCGATAATTCACCCCTCCACTTT,CASRSDADNSPLHF
NA,TRBJ1-1,NA,TRBV7-3,TGTGCCAGCAGCCCCTTTGGGCGACTGTTAGGTGCGGACGAAGCTTTCTTT,CASSPFGRLLGADEAFF
many,TRBJ2-5,NA,TRBV6-5,TGTGCCAGCGCCGGCCCCACCGCCCGGTACCAAGAGACCCAGTACTTC,CASAGPTARYQETQYF
many,TRBJ1-2,NA,TRBV19,TGTGCCACCAGGGAGGGAAACTATGGCTACACCTTC,CATREGNYGYTF
many,TRBJ1-1,NA,TRBV6-2/TRBV6-3,TGTGCCAGCAGTTTTAACCCAGGGACCTCGAACACTGAAGCTTTCTTT,CASSFNPGTSNTEAFF
NA,TRBJ2-7,NA,TRBV3-1,TGTGCCAGCAGGCGAAAGGGGACGGACTCCTACGAGCAGTACTTC,CASRRKGTDSYEQYF
many,TRBJ1-2,NA,TRBV24-1,TGTGCCACCAGTGAAACGGGACACGGCTTCTATGGCTACACCTTC,CATSETGHGFYGYTF
many,TRBJ1-1,TRBD1,TRBV14,TGTGCCAGCAGCCAAGAATCTAGGGACAGAGACACTGAAGCTTTCTTT,CASSQESRDRDTEAFF
many,TRBJ2-7,TRBD2,TRBV12-3/TRBV12-4,TGTGCCAGCAGTTTGCCAAGGAGCGGGGGTCCTTACGAGCAGTACTTC,CASSLPRSGGPYEQYF
NA,TRBJ1-1,TRBD1,TRBV6-5,TGTGCCAGCAGTTACGGACAGGGTAGGTGGAACACTGAAGCTTTCTTT,CASSYGQGRWNTEAFF
many,TRBJ1-5,NA,TRBV2,TGTGCCAGCAGTCGGGAATCAAATCAGCCCCAGCATTTT,CASSRESNQPQHF
many,TRBJ1-5,NA,TRBV27,TGTGCCAGCAGCAAAGGGGCCAACAATCAGCCCCAGCATTTT,CASSKGANNQPQHF
many,TRBJ1-2,NA,TRBV7-3,TGTGCCAGCAGCCCCCGGACGCATCCTTACTATGGCTACACCTTC,CASSPRTHPYYGYTF
NA,TRBJ2-2,NA,TRBV6-1,TGTGCCAGCAGTGCGACCCCCGGGCAGCTGTTTTTT,CASSATPGQLFF
many,TRBJ2-7,NA,TRBV6-5,TGTGCCAGCAGTTACGGGGACCTCTCCTACGAGCAGTACTTC,CASSYGDLSYEQYF
many,TRBJ1-1,TRBD1,TRBV19,TGTGCCAGTAGACCTTGGACAGGGGCAAACACTGAAGCTTTCTTT,CASRPWTGANTEAFF